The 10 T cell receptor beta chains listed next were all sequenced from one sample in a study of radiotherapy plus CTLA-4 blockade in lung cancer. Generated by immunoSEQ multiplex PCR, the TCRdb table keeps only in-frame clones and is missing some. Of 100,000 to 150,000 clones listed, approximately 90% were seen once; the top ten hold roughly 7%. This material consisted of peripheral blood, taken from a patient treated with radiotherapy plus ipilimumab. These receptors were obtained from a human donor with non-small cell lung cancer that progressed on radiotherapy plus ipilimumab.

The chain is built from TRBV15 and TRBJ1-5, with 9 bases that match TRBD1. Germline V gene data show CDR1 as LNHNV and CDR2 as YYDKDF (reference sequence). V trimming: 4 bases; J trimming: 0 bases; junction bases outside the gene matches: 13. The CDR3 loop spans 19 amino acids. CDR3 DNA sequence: TGTGCCACCAGCATCCCGACAGGGGGTTTCGTCTATAGCAATCAGCCCCAGCATTTT. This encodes CATSIPTGGFVYSNQPQHF.

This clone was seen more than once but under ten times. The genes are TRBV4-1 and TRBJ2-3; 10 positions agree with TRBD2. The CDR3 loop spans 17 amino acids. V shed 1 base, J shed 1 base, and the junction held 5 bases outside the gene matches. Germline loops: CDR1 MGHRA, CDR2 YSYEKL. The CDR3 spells CASSQGSGTSGTDTQYF. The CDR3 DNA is TGCGCCAGCAGCCAAGGCTCCGGGACTAGCGGCACAGATACGCAGTATTTT.

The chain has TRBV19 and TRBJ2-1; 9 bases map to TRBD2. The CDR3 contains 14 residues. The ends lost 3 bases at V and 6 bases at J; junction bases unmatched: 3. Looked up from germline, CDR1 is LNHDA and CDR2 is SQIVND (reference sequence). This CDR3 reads CASSMAGGINEQFF. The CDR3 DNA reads TGTGCCAGTAGTATGGCGGGAGGGATCAATGAGCAGTTCTTC.

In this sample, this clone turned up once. The CDR3 reads CASQSRSIFVQYF. The CDR3 region has the DNA TGTGCCAGTCAGAGCCGGTCAATCTTCGTGCAGTACTTC. The rearrangement joins TRBV6-1 to TRBJ2-7; D remains unclear. This CDR3 region has 13 residues. Germline values: CDR1 MNHNS, CDR2 SASEGT. V was clipped by 9 bases and J by 9 bases, with 21 bases between them.

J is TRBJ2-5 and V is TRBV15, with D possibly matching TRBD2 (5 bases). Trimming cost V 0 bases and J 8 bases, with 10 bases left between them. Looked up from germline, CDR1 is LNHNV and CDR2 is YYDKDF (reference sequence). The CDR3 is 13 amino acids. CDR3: CATSRDRAVTQYF. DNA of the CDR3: TGTGCCACCAGCAGAGACCGAGCGGTAACCCAGTACTTC.

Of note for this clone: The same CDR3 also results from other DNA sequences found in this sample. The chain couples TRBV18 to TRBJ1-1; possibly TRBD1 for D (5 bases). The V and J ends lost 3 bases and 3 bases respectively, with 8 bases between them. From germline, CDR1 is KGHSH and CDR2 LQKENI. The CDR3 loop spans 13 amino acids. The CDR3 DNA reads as TGTGCCAGCTCACCCACGGGGGACACTGAAGCTTTCTTT. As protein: CASSPTGDTEAFF.

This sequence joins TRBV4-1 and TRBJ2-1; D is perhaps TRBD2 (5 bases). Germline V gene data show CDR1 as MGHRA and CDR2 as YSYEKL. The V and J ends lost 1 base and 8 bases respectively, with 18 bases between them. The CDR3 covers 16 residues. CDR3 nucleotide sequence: TGCGCCAGCAGCCAAGTTGCGGGTGCACCGAAGGATGAGCAGTTCTTC. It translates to CASSQVAGAPKDEQFF.

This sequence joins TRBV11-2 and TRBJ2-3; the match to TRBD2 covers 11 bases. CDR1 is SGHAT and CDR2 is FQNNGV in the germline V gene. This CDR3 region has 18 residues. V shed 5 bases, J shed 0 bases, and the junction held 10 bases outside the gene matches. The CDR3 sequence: CASSRVGLAGVSTDTQYF. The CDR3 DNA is TGTGCCAGCAGCCGGGTAGGACTAGCGGGCGTTAGCACAGATACGCAGTATTTT.

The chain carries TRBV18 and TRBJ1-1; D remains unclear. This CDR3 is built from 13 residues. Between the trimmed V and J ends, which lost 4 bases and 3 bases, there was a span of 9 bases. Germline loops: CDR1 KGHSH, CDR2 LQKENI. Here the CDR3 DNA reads TGTGCCAGCTCACAAGGGATCGACACTGAAGCTTTCTTT. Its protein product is CASSQGIDTEAFF.

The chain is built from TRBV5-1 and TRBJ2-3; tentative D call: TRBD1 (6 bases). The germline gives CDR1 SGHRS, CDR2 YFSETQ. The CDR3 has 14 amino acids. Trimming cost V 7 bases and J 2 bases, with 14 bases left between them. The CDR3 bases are TGCGCCAGCTCGTCGGGACATAACACAGATACGCAGTATTTT. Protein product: CASSSGHNTDTQYF. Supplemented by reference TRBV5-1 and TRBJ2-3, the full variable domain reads KAGVTQTPRYLIKTRGQQVTLSCSPISGHRSVSWYQQTPGQGLQFLFEYFSETQRNKGNFPGRFSGRQFSNSRSEMNVSTLELGDSALYLCASSSGHNTDTQYFGPGTRLTVL.